This entry is about one T cell receptor beta chain. This entry comes from a study of blood T cell repertoires in COVID-19. Study context: Samples came from the United States, Italy and Spain, spanning acute and convalescent COVID-19.

Measured with immunoSEQ multiplex PCR; TCRdb has only the in-frame clones, and not every one. The sample carries around 100,000 clones, around 88% recorded once. Losses at the gene ends were 5 bases for V and 3 bases for J; bases not matched to a gene: 11. The CDR3 is 16 amino acids. CDR1 and CDR2 (germline): SEHNR, FQNEAQ (reference sequence). Sequenced material: peripheral blood. The sequence derives from a human donor in a cohort sampled during active COVID-19. The chain joins TRBV7-9 to TRBJ1-1; 8 positions match TRBD1. CDR3 nucleotides: TGTGCCAGCAGCACCGGGACAGGCGGCGCGGACACTGAAGCTTTCTTT. Protein sequence: CASSTGTGGADTEAFF.